Listed below are T cell receptor beta chains from one sample, sequenced in a study of cytomegalovirus exposure and HLA in healthy donors. Libraries were prepared by immunoSEQ multiplex PCR; TCRdb keeps only in-frame clonotypes and omits some of them. The table includes around 98,000 clones, approximately 79% detected once. Specimen: PBMCs. Receptors were obtained from a woman between 40 and 50 years old in good health and CMV-seronegative. The CDR3 runs from the conserved cysteine through the conserved F or W. D genes are given only for firm matches. The size of a clone is reported for some rows only, either as once, few or many, or as a class for expanded clones.

TGTGCCACCCGGGGAGGGGGCTATAATTCACCCCTCCACTTT,CATRGGGYNSPLHF,-,TRBJ1-6,TRBV27,-
TGTGCCAGTAACCTCGTTCATGGGGACATGACGAACACTGAAGCTTTCTTT,CASNLVHGDMTNTEAFF,-,TRBJ1-1,TRBV19,-
TGTGCCAGCAGTGAATTAAGGGGCGATAGCTCCTATAATTCACCCCTCCACTTT,CASSELRGDSSYNSPLHF,-,TRBJ1-6,TRBV25-1,-
TGTGCCAGCAGCTTACCTTCGGGACTAGCGGGGGGGCGGGGGGAGACCCAGTACTTC,CASSLPSGLAGGRGETQYF,TRBD2,TRBJ2-5,TRBV5-4,once
TGTGCCAGTAGTATCGTCTCGCAGGGGGCGGGCTCCGAGACCCAGTACTTC,CASSIVSQGAGSETQYF,TRBD1,TRBJ2-5,TRBV19,-
TGTGCCAGCAGCTCTTACAGCCGATACAATGAGCAGTTCTTC,CASSSYSRYNEQFF,-,TRBJ2-1,TRBV9,-
TGTGCCAGCAGTTTACAGGGGGCGGGAGCAGATACGCAGTATTTT,CASSLQGAGADTQYF,-,TRBJ2-3,TRBV27,-
TGTGCCACCTTGGACAGGGGGTACACTGAAGCTTTCTTT,CATLDRGYTEAFF,TRBD1,TRBJ1-1,TRBV6-1,-
TGTGCCAGCAGCACCCGGACAGGTCATGAGCAGTTCTTC,CASSTRTGHEQFF,TRBD1,TRBJ2-1,TRBV7-3,-
TGTGCCAGCAGCTTAAAATTAGGACTAGCGGGGACGAACACCGGGGAGCTGTTTTTT,CASSLKLGLAGTNTGELFF,TRBD2,TRBJ2-2,TRBV7-3,-
TGTGCAAGTCGCTTAGAAAACAGGGTTTTAGGAATCTACACCTTC,CASRLENRVLGIYTF,-,TRBJ1-2,TRBV12-2,-
TGTGCCAGCAGTTTAATTTCGACCGGGGAGCTGTTTTTT,CASSLISTGELFF,-,TRBJ2-2,TRBV27,-
TGTGCCAGCTCACTCGGACTAGCGGGGTCGAGTGAGCAGTTCTTC,CASSLGLAGSSEQFF,TRBD2,TRBJ2-1,TRBV18,few
TGCGCCAGCAGCCACAACGGACAGGGGGTACGGACTGAAGCTTTCTTT,CASSHNGQGVRTEAFF,TRBD1,TRBJ1-1,TRBV4-3,few
TGTGCCAGCAGGCCTCCGGGACAGGGGGCGCGTGAGGACACTGAAGCTTTCTTT,CASRPPGQGAREDTEAFF,TRBD1,TRBJ1-1,TRBV28,-
TGTGCCTGGACTGGCACAGGGAGGGTTCAGCCCCAGAATTTT,CAWTGTGRVQPQNF,-,TRBJ1-5,TRBV30,-
TGTGCCAGCAGCCGGACAGGGGGGAATAGCAATCAGCCCCAGCATTTT,CASSRTGGNSNQPQHF,TRBD1,TRBJ1-5,TRBV6-6,-
TGCGCCAGCAGCACACGGACTAGCGGGGGCGCAGATACGCAGTATTTT,CASSTRTSGGADTQYF,TRBD2,TRBJ2-3,TRBV5-1,-
TGTGCCAGCAGCTCAGGGGGTACTGGAAACACCATATATTTT,CASSSGGTGNTIYF,TRBD1,TRBJ1-3,TRBV5-4,-
TGTGCCAGCAGTGAACTGGAGAGCTCCTACAATGAGCAGTTCTTC,CASSELESSYNEQFF,-,TRBJ2-1,TRBV2,few
TGTGCCAGCAGAACGGGACAGGGGGGCCGGTATGGCTACACCTTC,CASRTGQGGRYGYTF,TRBD1,TRBJ1-2,TRBV6-4,-
TGCAGCGCCGGGGGGGGCTCAGATACGCAGTATTTT,CSAGGGSDTQYF,TRBD2,TRBJ2-3,TRBV29-1,-
TGTGCCAGCAGCTCCCCAGGACAGGGTGGTTACCATGAGCAGTTCTTC,CASSSPGQGGYHEQFF,TRBD1,TRBJ2-1,TRBV5-4,-
TGTGCCAGCAGCGAGGCGGGACAGGGGTACGAGCAGTACTTC,CASSEAGQGYEQYF,TRBD1,TRBJ2-7,TRBV13,few
TGCGCCAGCAGCCAAGAACGGCTAGGAAGTTCACCCCTCCACTTT,CASSQERLGSSPLHF,-,TRBJ1-6,TRBV4-3,-
TGCGCCAGCAGCCAAGTGCGGGACGGAGATCAGCCCCAGCATTTT,CASSQVRDGDQPQHF,-,TRBJ1-5,TRBV4-1,-
TGCAGCGTCCAAAGCCGCGGGGGATCCACCGGGGAGCTGTTTTTT,CSVQSRGGSTGELFF,TRBD2,TRBJ2-2,TRBV29-1,few
TGTGCCAGTAGTCTGCTAGTACAGGGGCCTAACTACGAGCAGTACTTC,CASSLLVQGPNYEQYF,TRBD1,TRBJ2-7,TRBV19,-
TGTGCCAGCAGTTCTGTGGATTACGGGCAGCCCCAGCATTTT,CASSSVDYGQPQHF,-,TRBJ1-5,TRBV28,-
TGTGCCAGTAGTATATTACAAAACAGGGCTAGGGCCTACGAGCAGTACTTC,CASSILQNRARAYEQYF,-,TRBJ2-7,TRBV19,-
TGTGCCAGCAGCTTGGATACAGAGAACACTGAAGCTTTCTTT,CASSLDTENTEAFF,-,TRBJ1-1,TRBV5-8,-
TGTGCCAGCAGCACCAGGGGACATCTTATAGAGAATCAGCCCCAGCATTTT,CASSTRGHLIENQPQHF,-,TRBJ1-5,TRBV5-6,-
TGCGCCAGCAACTTCGGGGGAACGAACACCGGGGAGCTGTTTTTT,CASNFGGTNTGELFF,-,TRBJ2-2,TRBV5-1,few
TGTGCCAGCAGCTTGGGGACAGGCCCTTATGGCTACACCTTC,CASSLGTGPYGYTF,TRBD1,TRBJ1-2,TRBV5-6,-
TGTGCCAGCAGCTTGCAACTCCTAGGGGGCCGCTACAATGAGCAGTTCTTC,CASSLQLLGGRYNEQFF,TRBD1,TRBJ2-1,TRBV5-5,-
TGCGCCAGCAGCTTGTTTGTAGGGGGGGACACCGGGGAGCTGTTTTTT,CASSLFVGGDTGELFF,-,TRBJ2-2,TRBV5-1,few
TGTGCCAGCAGTCCGACAGGTTTAGGCATTCAGTACTTC,CASSPTGLGIQYF,-,TRBJ2-4,TRBV6-5,once
TGTGCCAGCAGCTTACAGCTAGCGGGGGTATCCGAGCAGTACTTC,CASSLQLAGVSEQYF,TRBD2,TRBJ2-7,TRBV7-3,-
TGCGCCAGCAGCTTTCTAACTAGCGGGGCCGGAACAGATACGCAGTATTTT,CASSFLTSGAGTDTQYF,TRBD2,TRBJ2-3,TRBV5-1,-